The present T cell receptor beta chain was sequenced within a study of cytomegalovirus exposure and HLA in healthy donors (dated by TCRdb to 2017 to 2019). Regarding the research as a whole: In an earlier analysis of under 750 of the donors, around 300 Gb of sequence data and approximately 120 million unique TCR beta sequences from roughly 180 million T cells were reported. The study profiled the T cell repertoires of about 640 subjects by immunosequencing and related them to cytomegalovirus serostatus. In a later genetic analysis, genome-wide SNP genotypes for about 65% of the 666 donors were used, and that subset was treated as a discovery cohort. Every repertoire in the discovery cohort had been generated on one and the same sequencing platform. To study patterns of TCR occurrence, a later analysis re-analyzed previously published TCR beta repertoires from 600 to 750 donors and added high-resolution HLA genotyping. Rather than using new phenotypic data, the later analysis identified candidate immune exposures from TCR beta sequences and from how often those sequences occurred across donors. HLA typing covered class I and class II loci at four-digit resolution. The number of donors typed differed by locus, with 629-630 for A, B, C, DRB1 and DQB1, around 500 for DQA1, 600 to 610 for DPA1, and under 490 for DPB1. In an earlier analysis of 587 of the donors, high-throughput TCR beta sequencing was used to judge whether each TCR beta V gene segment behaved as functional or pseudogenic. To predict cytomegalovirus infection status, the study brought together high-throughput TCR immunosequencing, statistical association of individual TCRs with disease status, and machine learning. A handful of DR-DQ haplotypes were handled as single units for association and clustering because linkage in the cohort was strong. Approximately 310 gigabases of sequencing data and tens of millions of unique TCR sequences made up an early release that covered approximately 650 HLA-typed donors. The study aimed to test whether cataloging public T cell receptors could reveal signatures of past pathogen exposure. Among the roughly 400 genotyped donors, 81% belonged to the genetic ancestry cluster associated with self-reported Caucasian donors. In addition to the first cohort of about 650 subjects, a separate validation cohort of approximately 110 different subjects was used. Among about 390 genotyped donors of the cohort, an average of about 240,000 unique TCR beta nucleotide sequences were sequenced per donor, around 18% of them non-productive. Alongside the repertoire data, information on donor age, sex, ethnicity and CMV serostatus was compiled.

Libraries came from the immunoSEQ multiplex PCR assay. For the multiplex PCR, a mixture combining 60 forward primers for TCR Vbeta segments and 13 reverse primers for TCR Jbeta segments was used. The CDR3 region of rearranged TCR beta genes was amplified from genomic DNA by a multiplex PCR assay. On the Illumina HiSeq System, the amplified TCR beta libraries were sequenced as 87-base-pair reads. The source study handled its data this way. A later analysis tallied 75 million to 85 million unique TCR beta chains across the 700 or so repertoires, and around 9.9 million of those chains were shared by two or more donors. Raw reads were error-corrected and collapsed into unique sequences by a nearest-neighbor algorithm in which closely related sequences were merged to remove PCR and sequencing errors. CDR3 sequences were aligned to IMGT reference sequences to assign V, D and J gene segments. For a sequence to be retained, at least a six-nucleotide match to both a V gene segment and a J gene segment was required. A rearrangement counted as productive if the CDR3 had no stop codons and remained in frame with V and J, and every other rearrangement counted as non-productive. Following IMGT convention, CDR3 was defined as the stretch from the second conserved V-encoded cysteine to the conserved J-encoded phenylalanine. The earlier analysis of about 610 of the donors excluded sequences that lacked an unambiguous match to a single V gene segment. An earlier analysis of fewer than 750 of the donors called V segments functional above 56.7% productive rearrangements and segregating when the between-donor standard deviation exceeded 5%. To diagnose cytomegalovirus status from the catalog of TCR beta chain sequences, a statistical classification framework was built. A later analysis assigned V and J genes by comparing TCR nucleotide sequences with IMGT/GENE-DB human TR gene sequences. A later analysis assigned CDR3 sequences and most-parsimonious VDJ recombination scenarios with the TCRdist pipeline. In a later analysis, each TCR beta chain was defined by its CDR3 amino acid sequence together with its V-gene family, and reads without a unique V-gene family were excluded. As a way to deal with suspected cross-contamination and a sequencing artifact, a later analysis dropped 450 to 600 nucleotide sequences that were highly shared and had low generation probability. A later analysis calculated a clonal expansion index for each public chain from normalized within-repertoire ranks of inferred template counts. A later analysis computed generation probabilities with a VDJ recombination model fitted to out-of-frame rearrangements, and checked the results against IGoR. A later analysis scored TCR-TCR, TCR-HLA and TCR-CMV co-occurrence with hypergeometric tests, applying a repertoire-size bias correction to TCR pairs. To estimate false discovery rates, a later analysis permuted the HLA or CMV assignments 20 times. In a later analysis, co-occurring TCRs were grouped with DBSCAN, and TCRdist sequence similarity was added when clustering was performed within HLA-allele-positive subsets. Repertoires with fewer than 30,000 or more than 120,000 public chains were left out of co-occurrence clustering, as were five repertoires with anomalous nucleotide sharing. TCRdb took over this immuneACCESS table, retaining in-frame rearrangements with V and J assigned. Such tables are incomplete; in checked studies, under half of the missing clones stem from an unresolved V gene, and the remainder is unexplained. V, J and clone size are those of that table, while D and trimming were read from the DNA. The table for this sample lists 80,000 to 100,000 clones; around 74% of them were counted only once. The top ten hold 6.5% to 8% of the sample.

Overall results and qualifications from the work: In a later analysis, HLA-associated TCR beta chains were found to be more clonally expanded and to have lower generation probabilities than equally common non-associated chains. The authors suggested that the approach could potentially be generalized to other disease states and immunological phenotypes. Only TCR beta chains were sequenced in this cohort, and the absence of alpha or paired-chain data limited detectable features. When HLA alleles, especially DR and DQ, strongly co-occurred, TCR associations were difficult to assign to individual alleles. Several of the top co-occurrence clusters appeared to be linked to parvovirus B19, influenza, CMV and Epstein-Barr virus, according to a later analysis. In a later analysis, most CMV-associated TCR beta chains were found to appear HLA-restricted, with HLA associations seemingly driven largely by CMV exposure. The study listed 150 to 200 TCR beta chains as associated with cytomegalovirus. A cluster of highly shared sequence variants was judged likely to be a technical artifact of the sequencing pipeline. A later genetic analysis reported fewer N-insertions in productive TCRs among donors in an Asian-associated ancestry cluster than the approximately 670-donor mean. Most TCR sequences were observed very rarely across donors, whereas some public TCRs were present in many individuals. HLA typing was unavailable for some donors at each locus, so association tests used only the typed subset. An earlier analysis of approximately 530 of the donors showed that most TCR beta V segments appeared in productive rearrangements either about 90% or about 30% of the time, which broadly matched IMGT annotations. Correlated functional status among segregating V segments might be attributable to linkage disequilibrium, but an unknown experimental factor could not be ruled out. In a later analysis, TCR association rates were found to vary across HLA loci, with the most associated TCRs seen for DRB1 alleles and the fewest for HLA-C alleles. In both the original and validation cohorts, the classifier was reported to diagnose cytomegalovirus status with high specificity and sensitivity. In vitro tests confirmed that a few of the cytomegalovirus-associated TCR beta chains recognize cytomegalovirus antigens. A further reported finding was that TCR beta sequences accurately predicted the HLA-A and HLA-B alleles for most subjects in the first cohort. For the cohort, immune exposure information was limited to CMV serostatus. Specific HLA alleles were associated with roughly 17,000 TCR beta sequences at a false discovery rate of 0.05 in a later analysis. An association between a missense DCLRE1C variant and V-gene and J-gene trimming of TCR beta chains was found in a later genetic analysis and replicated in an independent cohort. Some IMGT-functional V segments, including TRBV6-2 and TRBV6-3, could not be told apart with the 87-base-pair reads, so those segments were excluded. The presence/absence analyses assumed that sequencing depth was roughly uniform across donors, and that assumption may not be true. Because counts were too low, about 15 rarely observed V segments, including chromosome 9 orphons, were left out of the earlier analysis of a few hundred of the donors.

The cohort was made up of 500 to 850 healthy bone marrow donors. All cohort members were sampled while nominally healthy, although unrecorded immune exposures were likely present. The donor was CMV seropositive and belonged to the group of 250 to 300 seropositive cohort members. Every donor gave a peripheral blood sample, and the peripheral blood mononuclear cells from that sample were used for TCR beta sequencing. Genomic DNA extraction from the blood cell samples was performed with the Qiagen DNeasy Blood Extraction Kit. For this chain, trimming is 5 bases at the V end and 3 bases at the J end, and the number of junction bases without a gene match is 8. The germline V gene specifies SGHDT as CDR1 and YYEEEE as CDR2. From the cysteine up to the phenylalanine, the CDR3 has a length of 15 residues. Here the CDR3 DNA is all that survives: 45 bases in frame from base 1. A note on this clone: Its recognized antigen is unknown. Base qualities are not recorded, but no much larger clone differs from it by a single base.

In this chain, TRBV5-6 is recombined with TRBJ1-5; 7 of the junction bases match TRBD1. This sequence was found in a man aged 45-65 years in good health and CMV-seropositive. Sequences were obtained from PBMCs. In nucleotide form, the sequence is TGTGCCAGCAGTCCAGGGGGACAGATCAATCAGCCCCAGCATTTT. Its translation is CASSPGGQINQPQHF.